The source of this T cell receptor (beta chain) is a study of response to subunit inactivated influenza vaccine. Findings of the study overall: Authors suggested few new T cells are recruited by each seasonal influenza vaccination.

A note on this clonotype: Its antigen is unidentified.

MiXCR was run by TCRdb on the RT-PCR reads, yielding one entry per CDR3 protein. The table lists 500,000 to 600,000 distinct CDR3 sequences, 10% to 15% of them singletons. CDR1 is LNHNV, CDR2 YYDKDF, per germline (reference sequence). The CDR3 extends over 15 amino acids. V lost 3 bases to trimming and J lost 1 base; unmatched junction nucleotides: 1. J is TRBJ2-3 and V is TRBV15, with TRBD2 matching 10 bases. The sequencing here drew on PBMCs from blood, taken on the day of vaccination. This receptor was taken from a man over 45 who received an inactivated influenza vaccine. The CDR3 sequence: CATSRGTSGTDTQYF. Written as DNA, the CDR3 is TGTGCCACCAGCAGGGGGACTAGCGGCACAGATACGCAGTATTTT.